Shown below are 10 T cell receptor beta chains from a single sample sequenced in a study of beta chain features in type 1 diabetes. Points from the study as a whole: When Type 1 diabetes patients were examined, their TCRB CDR3s proved moderately but significantly shorter in all four CD4+ subsets.

Their antigen targets remain unknown. Every bit of the isolated RNA underwent reverse transcription, so sequencing read expressed TCRB transcripts. Method: immunoSEQ multiplex PCR; TCRdb's copy keeps in-frame clones and lacks some. The data show about 340,000 clones, with roughly 12% seen just once and roughly 0.015% held by the top ten. Sequences were obtained from naive CD4+ T cells from blood. Receptors were obtained from a woman aged 18-29 years with type 1 diabetes.

The sample holds a few counts of this clone. Additional DNA sequences in this sample encode the identical CDR3. This sequence joins TRBV20-1 and TRBJ2-7, with no clear D. CDR1 and CDR2 (germline): DFQATT, SNEGSKA (reference sequence). With 3 bases removed from V and 4 bases from J, the gap between germline ends came to 7 bases. The CDR3 covers 11 residues. CDR3 sequence reads: CSARESYEQYF. CDR3 bases: TGCAGTGCTAGGGAGTCTTACGAGCAGTACTTC.

The chain joins TRBV6-1 to TRBJ2-7; the D is unclear. The length of the CDR3 is 14 residues. The germline V gene encodes CDR1 MNHNS and CDR2 SASEGT. Between the trimmed V and J ends, which lost 3 bases and 0 bases, there was a span of 9 bases. In DNA form, the CDR3 reads TGTGCCAGCAGTGAGGGCCACCCCTCCTACGAGCAGTACTTC. Translation gives CASSEGHPSYEQYF.

This chain joins TRBV28 and TRBJ2-3, with 7 bases aligning to TRBD2. The CDR3 is 14 residues long. In germline, CDR1 is MDHEN, CDR2 SYDVKM. V lost 6 bases to trimming and J lost 4 bases; unmatched junction nucleotides: 7. The CDR3 DNA reads TGTGCCAGCAGGCCGGGGGGACGCGCAGATACGCAGTATTTT. Translation: CASRPGGRADTQYF.

This clone was observed a handful of times. The DNA for the CDR3 is TGTGCCACCGGCTCCGGCCAGGGACACTACAATGAGCAGTTCTTC. Protein: CATGSGQGHYNEQFF. The chain links TRBV28 to TRBJ2-1; the D gene is possibly TRBD1 (6 bases). Trimming shortened V by 10 bases and J by 3 bases, and 19 bases separated the two germline ends. Germline V lookup: CDR1 MDHEN, CDR2 SYDVKM. The CDR3 spans 15 residues.

The chain is built from TRBV12-5 and TRBJ2-2; possible D gene TRBD1, 5 bases. Deletions cut 1 base from V and 5 bases from J, with 17 bases between. This CDR3 contains 17 residues. CDR1 is LGHNT, CDR2 FRNRAP, per germline. The CDR3 loop is CASGLAWTPVSTGELFF. Here the CDR3 DNA reads TGTGCTAGTGGTTTGGCGTGGACACCTGTTTCGACCGGGGAGCTGTTTTTT.

This clone was observed a handful of times. The gene calls are TRBV6-1 and TRBJ2-1, with TRBD1 identical over 8 bases. CDR1 is MNHNS, CDR2 SASEGT, per germline. This CDR3 comprises 15 residues. Trimming at V came to 6 bases and at J to 10 bases, leaving 14 bases not matched to a gene. DNA for the CDR3: TGTGCCAGCAGCCATGGGACAGGAATACAAGGGGAGCAGTTCTTC. This gives the protein CASSHGTGIQGEQFF.

In its sample, this clone was seen a few times. This rearrangement joins TRBV9 to TRBJ2-1; D perhaps matches TRBD2 (5 bases). The length of the CDR3 is 13 residues. CDR1 and CDR2 from the germline V gene are SGDLS and YYNGEE. The ends were cut back, 0 bases at V and 7 bases at J, with 8 bases in the middle. The CDR3 sequence: CASSVGRPNEQFF. Written as DNA, the CDR3 is TGTGCCAGCAGCGTAGGGAGGCCGAATGAGCAGTTCTTC.

This clone was detected a few times. The chain carries TRBV15 and TRBJ1-5; D is uncertain. From germline, CDR1 is LNHNV and CDR2 YYDKDF (reference sequence). V was trimmed by 0 bases and J by 0 bases, leaving 12 bases between them. The CDR3 totals 17 residues. Here the CDR3 reads CATSRDEGSLSNQPQHF. The CDR3 DNA reads TGTGCCACCAGCAGAGATGAGGGATCACTTAGCAATCAGCCCCAGCATTTT.

The chain employs TRBV27 and TRBJ2-1, with D hard to call. V was shortened by 2 bases and J by 9 bases, with 20 bases between the two germline ends. The germline CDR1 and CDR2 sequences are MNHEY and SMNVEV (reference sequence). The CDR3 covers 16 residues. CDR3 loop: CASSLRSQVLVREQFF. In nucleotides, the CDR3 is TGTGCCAGCAGTTTAAGATCCCAAGTCCTAGTACGTGAGCAGTTCTTC.

The table lists this clone with a count of one. This chain links TRBV30 with TRBJ1-1; D perhaps matches TRBD1 (5 bases). The ends were cut back, 3 bases at V and 5 bases at J, with 19 bases in the middle. The CDR3 length is 15 residues. The germline gives CDR1 GTSNPN, CDR2 SVGIG (reference sequence). The CDR3 DNA reads TGTGCCTGGAGGGCAACGTGGGGGGTAGGGACTGAAGCTTTCTTT. Residues: CAWRATWGVGTEAFF.